This T cell receptor (beta chain) was sequenced in a study of identifying expanded T cells in peripheral blood. TCRdb's table, derived via immunoSEQ multiplex PCR, lists solely in-frame clones and lacks some. The sample includes 95,000 to 100,000 clones, around 90% of them seen just once. Between the trimmed V and J ends, which lost 2 bases and 3 bases, there was a span of 11 bases. This CDR3 contains 14 residues. Germline V CDR1 and CDR2: SGHTA, FQGNSA. This clonotype was sampled from a person between 18 and 75 years old in good health. Sequencing was performed on blood. The chain uses TRBV7-2 and TRBJ2-7; D is uncertain. The CDR3 DNA reads as TGTGCCAGCAGCTTAACCGGCTTTAACTACGAGCAGTACTTC. Protein sequence: CASSLTGFNYEQYF.